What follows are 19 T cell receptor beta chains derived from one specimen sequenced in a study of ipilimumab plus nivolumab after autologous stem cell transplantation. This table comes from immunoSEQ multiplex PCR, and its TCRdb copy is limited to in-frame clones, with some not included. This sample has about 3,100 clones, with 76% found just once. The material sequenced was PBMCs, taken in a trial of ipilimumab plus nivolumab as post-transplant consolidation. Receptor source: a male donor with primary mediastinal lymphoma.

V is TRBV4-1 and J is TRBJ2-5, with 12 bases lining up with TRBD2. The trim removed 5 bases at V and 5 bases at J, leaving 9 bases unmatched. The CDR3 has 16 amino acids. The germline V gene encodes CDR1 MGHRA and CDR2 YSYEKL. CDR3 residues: CASSSRLAGAQETQYF. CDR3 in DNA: TGCGCCAGCAGCTCACGACTAGCGGGAGCACAGGAGACCCAGTACTTC.

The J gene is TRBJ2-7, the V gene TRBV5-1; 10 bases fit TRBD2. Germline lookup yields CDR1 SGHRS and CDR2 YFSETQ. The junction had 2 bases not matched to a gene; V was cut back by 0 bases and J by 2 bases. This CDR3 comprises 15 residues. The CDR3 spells CASSLEAGGTYEQYF. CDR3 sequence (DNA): TGCGCCAGCAGCTTGGAAGCGGGGGGGACCTACGAGCAGTACTTC.

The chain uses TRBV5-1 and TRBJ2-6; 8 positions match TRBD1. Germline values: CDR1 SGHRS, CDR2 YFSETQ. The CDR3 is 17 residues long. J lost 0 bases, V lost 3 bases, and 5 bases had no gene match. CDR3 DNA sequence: TGCGCCAGCAGCTCGACAGGGGTTTCCTCTGGGGCCAACGTCCTGACTTTC. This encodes CASSSTGVSSGANVLTF.

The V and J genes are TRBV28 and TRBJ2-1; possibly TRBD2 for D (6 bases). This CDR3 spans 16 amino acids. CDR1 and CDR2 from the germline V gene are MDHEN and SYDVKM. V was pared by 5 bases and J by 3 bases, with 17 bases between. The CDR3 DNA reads TGTGCCAGCAGTGAAATCTCCGGGGGATTCTACAATGAGCAGTTCTTC. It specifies CASSEISGGFYNEQFF.

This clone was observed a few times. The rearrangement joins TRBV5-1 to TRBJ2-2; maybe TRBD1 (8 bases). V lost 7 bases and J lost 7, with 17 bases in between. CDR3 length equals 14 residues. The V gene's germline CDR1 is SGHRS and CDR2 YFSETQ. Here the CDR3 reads CASGTGGADGELFF. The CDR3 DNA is TGCGCCAGCGGCACAGGGGGGGCTGACGGGGAGCTGTTTTTT.

The CDR3 sequence is CASSWTGGNEQFF. The CDR3 nucleotides read TGCGCCAGCAGCTGGACAGGGGGCAATGAGCAGTTCTTC. The chain employs TRBV5-1 and TRBJ2-1, with 10 nucleotides matching TRBD1. The CDR3 covers 13 residues. Germline CDR1 is SGHRS and CDR2 is YFSETQ. V was pared by 3 bases and J by 6 bases, with 0 bases of the junction left unmatched.

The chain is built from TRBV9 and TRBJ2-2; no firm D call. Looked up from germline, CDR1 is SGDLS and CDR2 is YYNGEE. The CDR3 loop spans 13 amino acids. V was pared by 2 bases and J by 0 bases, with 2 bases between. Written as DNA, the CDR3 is TGTGCCAGCAGCGTGTCGAACACCGGGGAGCTGTTTTTT. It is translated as CASSVSNTGELFF.

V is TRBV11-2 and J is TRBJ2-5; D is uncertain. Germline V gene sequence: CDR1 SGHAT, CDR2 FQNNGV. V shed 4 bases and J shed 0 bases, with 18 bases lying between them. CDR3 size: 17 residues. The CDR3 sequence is CASSSSTFSQYQETQYF. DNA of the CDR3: TGTGCCAGCAGCTCCTCTACCTTTTCGCAGTACCAAGAGACCCAGTACTTC.

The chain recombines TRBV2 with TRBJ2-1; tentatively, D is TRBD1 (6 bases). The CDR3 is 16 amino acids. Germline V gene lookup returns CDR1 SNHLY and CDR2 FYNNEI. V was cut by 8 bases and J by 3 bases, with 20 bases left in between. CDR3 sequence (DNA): TGTGCCAGCCGAAAGCGTGCAGGGGCCCTCTACAATGAGCAGTTCTTC. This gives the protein CASRKRAGALYNEQFF.

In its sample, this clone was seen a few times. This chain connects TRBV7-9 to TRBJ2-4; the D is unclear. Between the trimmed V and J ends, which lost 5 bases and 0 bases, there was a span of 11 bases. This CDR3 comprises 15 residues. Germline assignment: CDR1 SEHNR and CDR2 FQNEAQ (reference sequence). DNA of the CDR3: TGTGCCAGCAGCCCCTACGATCTAGCCAAAAACATTCAGTACTTC. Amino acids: CASSPYDLAKNIQYF. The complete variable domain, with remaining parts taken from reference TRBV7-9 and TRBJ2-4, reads DTGVSQNPRHKITKRGQNVTFRCDPISEHNRLYWYRQTLGQGPEFLTYFQNEAQLEKSRLLSDRFSAERPKGSFSTLEIQRTEQGDSAMYLCASSPYDLAKNIQYFGAGTRLSVL.

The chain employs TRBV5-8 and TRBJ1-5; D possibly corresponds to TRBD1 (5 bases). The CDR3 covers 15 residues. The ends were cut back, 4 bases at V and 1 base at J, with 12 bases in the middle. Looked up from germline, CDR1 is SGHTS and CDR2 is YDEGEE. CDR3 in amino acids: CASSAWDVSNQPQHF. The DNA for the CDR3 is TGTGCCAGCAGCGCATGGGACGTCAGCAATCAGCCCCAGCATTTT.

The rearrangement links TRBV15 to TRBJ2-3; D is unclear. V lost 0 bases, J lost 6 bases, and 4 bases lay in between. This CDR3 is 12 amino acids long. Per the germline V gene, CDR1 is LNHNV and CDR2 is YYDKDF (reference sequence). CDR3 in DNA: TGTGCCACCAGCAGAGAAAAGGATACGCAGTATTTT. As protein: CATSREKDTQYF.

The CDR3 coding sequence is TGTGCCAGCAGCTTAGCAAGGCCTAGCGGGATACTAACCTACGAGCAGTACTTC. Translating gives CASSLARPSGILTYEQYF. The V gene is TRBV7-2, the J gene TRBJ2-7; 9 positions match TRBD2. Germline lookup yields CDR1 SGHTA and CDR2 FQGNSA. The CDR3 spans 18 residues. The trim removed 0 bases at V and 2 bases at J, leaving 11 bases unmatched.

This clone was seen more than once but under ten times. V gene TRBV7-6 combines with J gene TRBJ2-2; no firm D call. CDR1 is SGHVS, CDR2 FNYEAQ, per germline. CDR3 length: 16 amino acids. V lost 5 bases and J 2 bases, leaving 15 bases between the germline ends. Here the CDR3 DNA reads TGTGCCAGCAGCATCGACTCGTCGATCAACACCGGGGAGCTGTTTTTT. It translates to CASSIDSSINTGELFF. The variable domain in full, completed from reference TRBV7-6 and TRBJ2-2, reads GAGVSQSPRYKVTKRGQDVALRCDPISGHVSLYWYRQALGQGPEFLTYFNYEAQQDKSGLPNDRFSAERPEGSISTLTIQRTEQRDSAMYRCASSIDSSINTGELFFGEGSRLTVL.

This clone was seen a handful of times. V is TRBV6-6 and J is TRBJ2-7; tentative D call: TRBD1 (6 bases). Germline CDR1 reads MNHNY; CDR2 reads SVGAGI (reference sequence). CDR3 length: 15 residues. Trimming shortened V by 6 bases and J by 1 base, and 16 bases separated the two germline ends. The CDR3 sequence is CASSSYRDTSYEQYF. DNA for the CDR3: TGTGCCAGCAGCTCATACCGGGACACATCCTACGAGCAGTACTTC.

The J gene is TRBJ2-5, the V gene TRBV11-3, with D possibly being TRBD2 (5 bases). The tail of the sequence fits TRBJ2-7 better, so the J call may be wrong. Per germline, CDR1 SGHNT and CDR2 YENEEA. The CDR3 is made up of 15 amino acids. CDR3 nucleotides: TGTGCCAGCAGCTGGGAGACGACCCCTTTCTACGAGCAGTACTTC. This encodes CASSWETTPFYEQYF.

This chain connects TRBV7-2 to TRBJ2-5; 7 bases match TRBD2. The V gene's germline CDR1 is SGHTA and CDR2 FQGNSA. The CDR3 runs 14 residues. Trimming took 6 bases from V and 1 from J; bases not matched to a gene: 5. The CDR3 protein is CASRSASGQETQYF. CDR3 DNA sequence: TGTGCCAGCAGGTCGGCTAGCGGCCAAGAGACCCAGTACTTC.

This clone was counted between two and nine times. As DNA, the CDR3 is TGTGCCAGTAGCGGGAGCTCCTACAATGAGCAGTTCTTC. This sequence encodes CASSGSSYNEQFF. The rearrangement uses TRBV19 and TRBJ2-1; D possibly corresponds to TRBD2 (6 bases). Germline values: CDR1 LNHDA, CDR2 SQIVND (reference sequence). The CDR3 loop spans 13 amino acids. The V end lost 6 bases, the J end lost 0 bases, and 6 bases lay between the germline ends.

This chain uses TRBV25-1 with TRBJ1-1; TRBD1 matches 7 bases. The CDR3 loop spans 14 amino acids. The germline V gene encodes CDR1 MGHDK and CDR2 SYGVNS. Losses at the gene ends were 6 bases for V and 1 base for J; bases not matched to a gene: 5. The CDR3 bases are TGTGCCAGCAGCCGACAGGGTTGGAACACTGAAGCTTTCTTT. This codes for CASSRQGWNTEAFF.